This T cell receptor (beta chain) was recorded in a study of CD8 T cells in ankylosing spondylitis. This clonotype occurred a few times. Its cognate antigen is unknown. Whole-study results and caveats: A motif of under 10 highly homologous TCR beta variants was seen as apparently characteristic of ankylosing spondylitis blood. Those disease-linked clones were CD8+; they were also relatively rare in peripheral blood.

Via MiXCR, TCRdb re-called the 5' RACE reads, giving one row per CDR3 protein. The sample yields some 130,000 distinct CDR3 sequences, about 15% seen once. The ends lost 3 bases at V and 7 bases at J; junction bases unmatched: 3. This CDR3 comprises 13 residues. CDR1 is MNHEY, CDR2 SMNVEV, per germline (reference sequence). The source is a male donor with ankylosing spondylitis. The specimen was blood, either unsorted or a sorted T cell fraction (not recorded which). The J gene is TRBJ2-1, the V gene TRBV27, with 7 bases lining up with TRBD2. The CDR3 region is CASSLSGMNEQFF. CDR3 DNA: TGTGCCAGCAGTTTGAGCGGGATGAATGAGCAGTTCTTC.